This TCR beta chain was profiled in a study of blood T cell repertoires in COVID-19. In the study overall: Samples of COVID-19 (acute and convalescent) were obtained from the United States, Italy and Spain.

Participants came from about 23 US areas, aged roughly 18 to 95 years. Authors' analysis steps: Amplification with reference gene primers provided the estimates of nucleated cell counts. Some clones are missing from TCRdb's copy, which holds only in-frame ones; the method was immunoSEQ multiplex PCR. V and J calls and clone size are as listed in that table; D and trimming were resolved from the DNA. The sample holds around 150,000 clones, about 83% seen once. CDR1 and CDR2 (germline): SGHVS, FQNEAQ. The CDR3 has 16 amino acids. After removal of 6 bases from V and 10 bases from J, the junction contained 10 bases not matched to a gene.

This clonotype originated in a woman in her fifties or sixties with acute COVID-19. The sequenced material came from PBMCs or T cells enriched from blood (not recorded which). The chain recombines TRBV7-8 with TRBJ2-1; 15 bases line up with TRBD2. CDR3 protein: CASSLTGTSGRLEQFF. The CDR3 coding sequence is TGTGCCAGCAGTCTGACCGGGACTAGCGGGAGGTTGGAGCAGTTCTTC.